This record looks at one T cell receptor beta chain sequence and its context. CDR1 is SEHNR, CDR2 FQNEAQ, per germline (reference sequence). The CDR3 length is 15 residues. Germline trimming cut 6 bases from V and 2 bases from J; bases unmatched to any gene: 3. Profiled with immunoSEQ multiplex PCR; TCRdb holds only in-frame clones, not every one. The table lists more than 95,000 clones, 80% to 90% of them singletons, with about a fifth in the top ten. This entry belongs to a study of control samples from healthy donors and cancer patients. The origin of this receptor is a man between 60 and 75 years old with lung cancer. The chain recombines TRBV7-9 with TRBJ2-6, with 8 bases identical to TRBD1. Sequencing was performed on PBMCs. This CDR3 is CASRETGAGANVLTF. DNA of the CDR3: TGTGCCAGCAGAGAGACAGGGGCTGGGGCCAACGTCCTGACTTTC.